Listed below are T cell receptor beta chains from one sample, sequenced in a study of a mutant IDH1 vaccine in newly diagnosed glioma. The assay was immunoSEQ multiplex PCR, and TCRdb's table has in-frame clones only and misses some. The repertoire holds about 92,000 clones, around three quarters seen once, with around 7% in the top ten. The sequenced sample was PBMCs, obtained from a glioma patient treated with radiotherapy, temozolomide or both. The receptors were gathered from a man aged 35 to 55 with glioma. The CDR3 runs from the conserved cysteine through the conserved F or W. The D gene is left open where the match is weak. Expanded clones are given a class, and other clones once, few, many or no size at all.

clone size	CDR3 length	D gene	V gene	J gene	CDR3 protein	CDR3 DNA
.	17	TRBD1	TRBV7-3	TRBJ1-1	CASSLTGTGGLNTEAFF	TGTGCCAGCAGCTTAACCGGGACAGGGGGCCTGAACACTGAAGCTTTCTTT
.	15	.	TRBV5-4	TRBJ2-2	CASSTLAGGTGELFF	TGTGCCAGCAGCACCCTAGCAGGAGGCACCGGGGAGCTGTTTTTT
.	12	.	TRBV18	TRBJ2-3	CASSPAADTQYF	TGTGCCAGCTCACCGGCGGCAGATACGCAGTATTTT
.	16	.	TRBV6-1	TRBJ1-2	CASSEVRRITNYGYTF	TGTGCCAGCAGTGAAGTCAGACGGATAACGAACTATGGCTACACCTTC
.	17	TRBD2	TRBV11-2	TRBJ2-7	CASSDTQLAGGPYEQYF	TGTGCCAGCAGCGACACCCAACTAGCGGGAGGGCCCTACGAGCAGTACTTC
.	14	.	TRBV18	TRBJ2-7	CASSPGTQTYEQYF	TGTGCCAGCTCACCAGGGACACAAACCTACGAGCAGTACTTC
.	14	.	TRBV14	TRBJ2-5	CASSLDWGQETQYF	TGTGCCAGCAGTCTAGACTGGGGACAAGAGACCCAGTACTTC
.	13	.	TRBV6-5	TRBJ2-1	CASSYSTYNEQFF	TGTGCCAGCAGTTACTCGACGTACAATGAGCAGTTCTTC
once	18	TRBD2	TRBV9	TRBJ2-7	CASSVGGLAGEKLHEQYF	TGTGCCAGCAGCGTAGGCGGACTAGCGGGAGAGAAGCTCCACGAGCAGTACTTC
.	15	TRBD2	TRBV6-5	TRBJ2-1	CASSYSPAGEREQFF	TGTGCCAGCAGTTACTCGCCAGCGGGGGAGCGGGAGCAGTTCTTC
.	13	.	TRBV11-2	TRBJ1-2	CASTLGGTLGYTF	TGTGCCAGCACTTTGGGGGGGACTCTGGGCTACACCTTC
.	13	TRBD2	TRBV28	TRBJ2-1	CASTSGGRNEQFF	TGTGCCAGCACTAGCGGGGGCCGGAATGAGCAGTTCTTC
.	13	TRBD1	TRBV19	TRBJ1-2	CASSSGDRGGYTF	TGTGCCAGTAGCTCGGGGGACAGGGGTGGCTACACCTTC
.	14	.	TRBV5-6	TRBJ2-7	CASSWTPVFEEQYF	TGTGCCAGCAGCTGGACCCCGGTGTTCGAAGAGCAGTACTTC
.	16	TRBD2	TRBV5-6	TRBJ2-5	CASSLVPTSPTETQYF	TGTGCCAGCAGCTTGGTCCCGACTAGCCCTACAGAGACCCAGTACTTC
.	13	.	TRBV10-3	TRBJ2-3	CAISESRGDTQYF	TGTGCCATCAGTGAGTCGAGGGGGGATACGCAGTATTTT
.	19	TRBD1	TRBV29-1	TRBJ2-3	CSVEGRDRGWGPNTDTQYF	TGCAGCGTTGAAGGCCGGGACAGGGGATGGGGCCCAAATACGGATACGCAGTATTTT
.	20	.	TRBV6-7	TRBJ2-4	CASSYLRSGQDGPDKNIQYF	TGTGCCAGCAGTTACCTCCGGTCGGGGCAGGACGGTCCTGACAAAAACATTCAGTACTTC
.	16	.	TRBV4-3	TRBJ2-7	CASSQEANRAEYEQYF	TGCGCCAGCAGCCAAGAGGCTAACAGGGCTGAATACGAGCAGTACTTC
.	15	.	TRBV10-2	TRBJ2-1	CASSEWGSSYNEQFF	TGCGCCAGCAGTGAGTGGGGGAGCTCCTACAATGAGCAGTTCTTC
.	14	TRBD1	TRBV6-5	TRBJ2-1	CASSPGQGNNEQFF	TGTGCCAGCAGCCCGGGACAGGGCAACAATGAGCAGTTCTTC
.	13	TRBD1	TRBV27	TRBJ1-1	CASRSNPQGAAFF	TGTGCCAGCAGGTCAAATCCACAGGGGGCGGCTTTCTTT
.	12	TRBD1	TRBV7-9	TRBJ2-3	CALTGATDTQYF	TGTGCTCTGACAGGGGCCACAGATACGCAGTATTTT
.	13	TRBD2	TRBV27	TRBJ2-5	CASSFGGTVAQYF	TGTGCCAGCAGTTTCGGGGGGACCGTGGCCCAGTACTTC
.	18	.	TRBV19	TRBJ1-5	CASSIDRQLGSSNQPQHF	TGTGCCAGTAGTATAGATCGACAGTTGGGTTCTAGCAATCAGCCCCAGCATTTT
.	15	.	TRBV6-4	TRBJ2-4	CASSSFGPAKNIQYF	TGTGCCAGCAGCTCATTCGGACCAGCCAAAAACATTCAGTACTTC
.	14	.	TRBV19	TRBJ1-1	CASSIGRVNTEAFF	TGTGCCAGTAGTATAGGCAGGGTGAACACTGAAGCTTTCTTT
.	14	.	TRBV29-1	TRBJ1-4	CSADGGPTNEKLFF	TGCAGCGCCGATGGGGGGCCAACTAATGAAAAGCTGTTTTTT
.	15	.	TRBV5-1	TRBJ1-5	CASSLGGASNQPQHF	TGCGCCAGCAGTCTCGGGGGGGCCAGCAATCAGCCCCAGCATTTT
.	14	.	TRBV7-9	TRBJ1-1	CASSTRQALTEAFF	TGTGCCAGCAGCACCAGACAGGCGCTCACTGAAGCTTTCTTT
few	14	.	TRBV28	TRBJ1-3	CASIEARSGNTIYF	TGTGCCAGCATCGAGGCCCGCTCTGGAAACACCATATATTTT
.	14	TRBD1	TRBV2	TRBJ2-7	CASSGQGSAFEQYF	TGTGCCAGCAGTGGACAGGGATCGGCCTTCGAGCAGTACTTC
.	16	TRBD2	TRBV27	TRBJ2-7	CASSLWTSGPAYEQYF	TGTGCCAGCAGTTTGTGGACTAGCGGGCCAGCCTACGAGCAGTACTTC
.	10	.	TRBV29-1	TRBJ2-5	CSVGGETQYF	TGCAGCGTTGGGGGAGAGACCCAGTACTTC
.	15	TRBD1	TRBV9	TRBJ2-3	CASSSRTGVTDTQYF	TGTGCCAGCAGCTCCCGGACAGGGGTCACAGATACGCAGTATTTT
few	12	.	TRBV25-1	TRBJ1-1	CASSVGPVGAFF	TGTGCCAGCAGTGTCGGCCCCGTCGGAGCTTTCTTT
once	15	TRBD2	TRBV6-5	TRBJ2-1	CASSGGLAGHNEQFF	TGTGCCAGCAGTGGAGGACTAGCGGGTCACAATGAGCAGTTCTTC
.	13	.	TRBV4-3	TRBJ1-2	CASSQDPQGSYTF	TGCGCCAGCAGCCAAGACCCACAGGGTAGCTACACCTTC